The 32 T cell receptor beta chains presented below share a single source sample, sequenced in a study of T-cell reconstitution after alpha-beta-depleted transplantation in children. The TCRbeta library was prepared with unique molecular identifiers. A single record per CDR3 protein comes from TCRdb applying MiXCR to the PCR reads. Seen here are about 980,000 distinct CDR3 sequences, under 30% observed once, and the top ten hold over 25%. This specimen consisted of PBMCs, mostly from graft donor cells, obtained 360 days after TCRalphabeta/CD19-depleted stem cell transplant. The source is a boy in the first two years of life who had a stem cell transplant for SCID, so the T cells may come from the graft donor.

The count of this clonotype is one. The chain recombines TRBV11-2 with TRBJ2-7, with TRBD2 identical over 7 bases. The CDR3 spans 12 residues. Per the germline V gene, CDR1 is SGHAT and CDR2 is FQNNGV. J gave up 7 bases and V 5 bases, and 5 bases lay outside the gene matches. CDR3: CASSPGEGEQYF. The CDR3 nucleotides are TGTGCCAGCAGCCCCGGGGAGGGAGAGCAGTACTTC. Full variable domain (rest looked up from reference TRBV11-2 and TRBJ2-7): EAGVAQSPRYKIIEKRQSVAFWCNPISGHATLYWYQQILGQGPKLLIQFQNNGVVDDSQLPKDRFSAERLKGVDSTLKIQPAKLEDSAVYLCASSPGEGEQYFGPGTRLTVT.

This chain connects TRBV5-1 to TRBJ1-1; D ambiguous. Germline CDR1 reads SGHRS; CDR2 reads YFSETQ. Trimming stripped 3 bases from V and 5 bases from J, with 14 bases between. This CDR3 has 14 amino acids. CDR3 loop: CASSSSPLLTEAFF. In DNA form, the CDR3 reads TGCGCCAGCAGCTCCTCACCCCTTCTTACTGAAGCTTTCTTT. Drawing the rest from reference TRBV5-1 and TRBJ1-1, the complete variable domain is KAGVTQTPRYLIKTRGQQVTLSCSPISGHRSVSWYQQTPGQGLQFLFEYFSETQRNKGNFPGRFSGRQFSNSRSEMNVSTLELGDSALYLCASSSSPLLTEAFFGQGTRLTVV.

The sample holds a few counts of this clonotype. The rearrangement uses TRBV13 and TRBJ2-2, with D possibly being TRBD2 (5 bases). This CDR3 has 15 residues. Trimming removed 3 bases at V and 0 bases at J, with 8 bases between. Germline lookup yields CDR1 PRHDT and CDR2 FYEKMQ (reference sequence). In DNA, the CDR3 is TGTGCCAGCAGCTTTCGGACTCCGAACACCGGGGAGCTGTTTTTT. This codes for CASSFRTPNTGELFF.

The CDR3 region has the DNA TGTGCCAGCAGTTACCTTGGCCGGCTAGATCCTACGCAGTATTTT. This translates into CASSYLGRLDPTQYF. The chain joins TRBV6-5 to TRBJ2-3; D ambiguous. Trimming removed 2 bases at V and 8 bases at J, with 17 bases between. This CDR3 region has 15 residues. Germline CDR1 and CDR2: MNHEY and SVGAGI.

The V call is TRBV11-1, the J call TRBJ1-1; D unresolved. In germline, CDR1 is SGHAT, CDR2 FQDESV (reference sequence). The V end was cut by 1 base, the J end by 8 bases, with 11 bases between. The length of the CDR3 is 13 residues. The CDR3: CASSLGWADEAFF. In DNA, the CDR3 is TGTGCCAGCAGCTTAGGGTGGGCAGACGAAGCTTTCTTT.

This clonotype has just a few counts. The rearrangement links TRBV7-2 to TRBJ2-1, with 9 bases aligning to TRBD2. Germline trimming cut 1 base from V and 10 bases from J; bases unmatched to any gene: 11. This CDR3 has 16 residues. Germline-derived CDR1 and CDR2 are SGHTA and FQGNSA. The CDR3: CASSLGGAGGLYEQFF. DNA of the CDR3: TGTGCCAGCAGCTTAGGAGGGGCGGGGGGGCTTTACGAGCAGTTCTTC.

The chain has TRBV5-1 and TRBJ2-3; D uncertain. CDR3 size: 14 residues. Germline CDR1 is SGHRS and CDR2 is YFSETQ. Between the trimmed V and J ends, which lost 6 bases and 0 bases, there was a span of 11 bases. CDR3 amino acids: CASKMGTSTDTQYF. CDR3 nucleotide sequence: TGCGCCAGCAAGATGGGAACTAGCACAGATACGCAGTATTTT.

This clonotype was seen a few times. V and J are TRBV5-1 and TRBJ2-1; TRBD2 agrees at 10 bases. This CDR3 comprises 18 residues. The germline V gene has CDR1 SGHRS and CDR2 YFSETQ. V dropped 0 bases and J dropped 4; count of bases not matched to a gene: 10. CDR3 in amino acids: CASSLGLAGASGYNEQFF. The CDR3 DNA sequence: TGCGCCAGCAGCTTGGGTCTAGCGGGGGCCTCGGGGTACAATGAGCAGTTCTTC.

The sample holds a few counts of this clonotype. The V call is TRBV5-1, the J call TRBJ2-5, with unresolved D. The V gene lost 0 bases and the J gene lost 2 bases, with 11 bases spanning the gap. The CDR3 consists of 15 residues. Germline V gene data show CDR1 as SGHRS and CDR2 as YFSETQ. Here the CDR3 DNA reads TGCGCCAGCAGCTTGGATCCCAGAATGCAAGAGACCCAGTACTTC. Translating it yields CASSLDPRMQETQYF.

This clonotype has a handful of counts. The chain couples TRBV5-1 to TRBJ2-7; TRBD1 matches at 10 bases. The V gene's germline CDR1 is SGHRS and CDR2 YFSETQ. This CDR3 is built from 13 residues. The ends lost 7 bases at V and 5 bases at J; junction bases unmatched: 6. The CDR3 protein is CASQNDRGHEQYF. The CDR3 nucleotides read TGCGCCAGCCAGAATGACAGGGGGCACGAGCAGTACTTC.

This clonotype was detected a few times. The V call is TRBV5-1, the J call TRBJ1-2; a possible D gene is TRBD1 (5 bases). Trimming took 4 bases from V and 7 from J, leaving 11 bases between them. The CDR3 is made up of 12 amino acids. CDR1 and CDR2 (germline): SGHRS, YFSETQ. The DNA for the CDR3 is TGCGCCAGCAGCCTTGGGACTTCTGGCTACACCTTC. Protein product: CASSLGTSGYTF.

This clonotype was seen many times. CDR3 bases: TGTGCCAGCAGTTTATCAAGCGTCGCCTACAATGAGCAGTTCTTC. Amino acid sequence: CASSLSSVAYNEQFF. The chain recombines TRBV28 with TRBJ2-1; no firm D call. This CDR3 is 15 amino acids long. The V gene lost 1 base and the J gene lost 2 bases, with 9 bases spanning the gap. Germline V gene data show CDR1 as MDHEN and CDR2 as SYDVKM.

This chain links TRBV20-1 with TRBJ1-2; possibly TRBD1 for D (6 bases). Between the trimmed V and J ends, which lost 0 bases and 5 bases, there was a span of 13 bases. CDR3 length equals 14 residues. The germline V gene has CDR1 DFQATT and CDR2 SNEGSKA (reference sequence). For the CDR3, the DNA is TGCAGTGCTAGAGATCCAAACAGGGCATATGGCTACACCTTC. It translates to CSARDPNRAYGYTF.

The chain carries TRBV5-1 and TRBJ2-3, with TRBD1 identical over 11 bases. The CDR3 loop spans 17 amino acids. V trimming: 2 bases; J trimming: 6 bases; junction bases outside the gene matches: 11. Germline CDR1 and CDR2: SGHRS and YFSETQ. For the CDR3, the DNA is TGCGCCAGCAGCTTTTCACCACGGGACAGGGGGTGGGATACGCAGTATTTT. Translating gives CASSFSPRDRGWDTQYF.

CDR3 DNA sequence: TGTGCCAGCAGTGAATATATCGCTGAAGCTTTCTTT. It is translated as CASSEYIAEAFF. The V and J genes are TRBV6-1 and TRBJ1-1, with D hard to call. Germline CDR1 reads MNHNS; CDR2 reads SASEGT. V was shortened by 2 bases and J by 6 bases, with 7 bases between the two germline ends. The CDR3 is 12 amino acids.

The chain couples TRBV27 to TRBJ2-3; no reliable D call. CDR1 is MNHEY, CDR2 SMNVEV, per germline (reference sequence). The CDR3 totals 13 residues. The germline V and J ends were trimmed by 6 bases and 3 bases, with 10 bases remaining between them. The chain's CDR3 is CASRRVGTDTQYF. CDR3 in DNA: TGTGCCAGCAGAAGGGTTGGGACAGATACGCAGTATTTT.

The chain joins TRBV6-2 or TRBV6-3 to TRBJ2-1; 9 nucleotides agree with TRBD1. V was pared by 5 bases and J by 10 bases, with 12 bases of the junction left unmatched. The CDR3 contains 15 residues. CDR1 MNHEY and CDR2 SVGEGT come from the germline V gene. For the CDR3, the DNA is TGTGCCAGCAGTAGACCGGGACAGGGTTCATGGGAGCAGTTCTTC. Its protein is CASSRPGQGSWEQFF.

There are a few counts of this clonotype. The chain combines TRBV12-3 or TRBV12-4 with TRBJ2-7, with D possibly called TRBD1 or TRBD2 (5 bases each). V lost 2 bases to trimming and J lost 6 bases, with 14 bases between them. This CDR3 is 14 amino acids long. The CDR3 region has the DNA TGTGCCAGCAGTTTATCGAGGACCGGGGCCGAGCAGTACTTC. As protein: CASSLSRTGAEQYF.

The gene calls are TRBV28 and TRBJ1-2, with TRBD1 identical over 9 bases. The CDR3 sequence is 14 residues long. Germline V CDR1 and CDR2: MDHEN, SYDVKM. V shed 6 bases and J 6 bases; nucleotides not matched to a gene: 8. CDR3 coding DNA: TGTGCCAGCAGCCGGGACAGGGCCCACCATGGCTACACCTTC. It specifies CASSRDRAHHGYTF.

The chain is built from TRBV9 and TRBJ2-7, with 7 bases fitting TRBD2. Germline CDR1 SGDLS, CDR2 YYNGEE. The ends lost 0 bases at V and 6 bases at J; junction bases unmatched: 6. The CDR3 consists of 14 residues. The CDR3 loop is CASSVGLASREQYF. The CDR3 coding sequence is TGTGCCAGCAGCGTAGGACTAGCTTCACGCGAGCAGTACTTC.

This clonotype was recorded a few times. The rearrangement uses TRBV28 and TRBJ1-1; 11 bases are shared with TRBD1. J lost 4 bases, V lost 6 bases, and 4 bases had no gene match. The CDR3 is made up of 14 amino acids. Germline V gives CDR1 MDHEN, CDR2 SYDVKM. In DNA form, the CDR3 reads TGTGCCAGCAGCGGACAGGGGGCGGTCACTGAAGCTTTCTTT. As protein: CASSGQGAVTEAFF. The full variable domain, with the rest looked up from reference TRBV28 and TRBJ1-1, is DVKVTQSSRYLVKRTGEKVFLECVQDMDHENMFWYRQDPGLGLRLIYFSYDVKMKEKGDIPEGYSVSREKKERFSLILESASTNQTSMYLCASSGQGAVTEAFFGQGTRLTVV.

Here the CDR3 reads CASSQESGIAYGYTF. CDR3 nucleotides: TGCGCCAGCAGCCAAGAATCAGGTATCGCCTATGGCTACACCTTC. The chain links TRBV4-3 to TRBJ1-2, with D hard to call. In germline, CDR1 is LGHNA, CDR2 YSLEER. The CDR3 length is 15 residues. V was trimmed by 0 bases and J by 4 bases, leaving 12 bases between them.

The V gene is TRBV5-1, the J gene TRBJ2-3; perhaps TRBD2 as D (5 bases). V was clipped by 3 bases and J by 4 bases, with 12 bases between them. CDR1 SGHRS and CDR2 YFSETQ come from the germline V gene. CDR3 size: 14 residues. The CDR3 region has the DNA TGCGCCAGCAGCTCCGGACTGTGGCCAGATACGCAGTATTTT. The encoded protein is CASSSGLWPDTQYF.

This chain joins TRBV6-1 and TRBJ2-5; D ambiguous. This CDR3 is 13 amino acids long. Germline V CDR1 and CDR2: MNHNS, SASEGT. The ends were cut back, 6 bases at V and 2 bases at J, with 10 bases in the middle. The chain's CDR3 is CASSPEIQETQYF. The CDR3, as DNA: TGTGCCAGCAGCCCAGAGATTCAAGAGACCCAGTACTTC.

The sample holds one count of this clonotype. The chain carries TRBV9 and TRBJ2-7; 11 bases match TRBD2. Germline V lookup: CDR1 SGDLS, CDR2 YYNGEE. The CDR3 length is 17 residues. V lost 2 bases and J lost 7; bases outside the gene matches: 14. CDR3 nucleotide sequence: TGTGCCAGCAGCGTCGGAGAGACTAGCGGGACATATTTAGAGCAGTACTTC. Encoded protein: CASSVGETSGTYLEQYF.

A few counts support this clonotype. This chain uses TRBV7-9 with TRBJ2-1; maybe TRBD1 (5 bases). The CDR3 has 17 residues. The V and J ends lost 1 base and 0 bases respectively, with 13 bases between them. Germline values: CDR1 SEHNR, CDR2 FQNEAQ (reference sequence). This CDR3 reads CASSLGMGQGSYNEQFF. In DNA, the CDR3 is TGTGCCAGCAGCTTAGGGATGGGCCAGGGCTCCTACAATGAGCAGTTCTTC. The variable domain in full, with the rest retrieved from reference TRBV7-9 and TRBJ2-1, is DTGVSQNPRHKITKRGQNVTFRCDPISEHNRLYWYRQTLGQGPEFLTYFQNEAQLEKSRLLSDRFSAERPKGSFSTLEIQRTEQGDSAMYLCASSLGMGQGSYNEQFFGPGTRLTVL.

The V and J genes are TRBV20-1 and TRBJ1-2; D remains unclear. This CDR3 has 14 residues. Trimming shortened V by 6 bases and J by 0 bases, and 14 bases separated the two germline ends. Per the germline V gene, CDR1 is DFQATT and CDR2 is SNEGSKA (reference sequence). CDR3 protein: CSARPSLSNYGYTF. The CDR3 DNA reads as TGCAGTGCCCGGCCGTCCCTGTCTAACTATGGCTACACCTTC.

The rearrangement uses TRBV29-1 and TRBJ1-2; 7 bases map to TRBD1. There are 14 residues in the CDR3. With 6 bases clipped from V and 0 bases from J, the junction kept 7 bases outside the gene matches. Germline loops: CDR1 SQVTM, CDR2 ANQGSEA. The DNA of the CDR3 is TGCAGCGTCCAAGGGGACAGCTCTAACTATGGCTACACCTTC. Translating gives CSVQGDSSNYGYTF.

The chain links TRBV7-9 to TRBJ1-5, with 9 nucleotides matching TRBD1. The CDR3 spans 19 residues. V gave up 2 bases and J gave up 0 bases; unmatched junction bases: 11. Per the germline V gene, CDR1 is SEHNR and CDR2 is FQNEAQ (reference sequence). The CDR3 DNA follows: TGTGCCAGCAGCTTAAACTCCGGGACAGGGTATAATAGCAATCAGCCCCAGCATTTT. Its translation: CASSLNSGTGYNSNQPQHF.

This clonotype occurred a few times. The chain carries TRBV7-8 and TRBJ2-7; no definite D call. Germline V CDR1 and CDR2: SGHVS, FQNEAQ. The CDR3 covers 8 residues. The CDR3, as DNA: TGTGCCAGCAGGCTCGCCGGGGTC. Amino acid sequence: CASRLAGV.

The sample holds a few counts of this clonotype. This chain connects TRBV5-1 to TRBJ2-1; the D is unclear. Looked up from germline, CDR1 is SGHRS and CDR2 is YFSETQ. CDR3 size: 13 residues. The V end lost 2 bases, the J end lost 6 bases, and 9 bases lay between the germline ends. CDR3 sequence reads: CASSLVGFNEQFF. CDR3 DNA: TGCGCCAGCAGCTTAGTAGGATTCAATGAGCAGTTCTTC.

The V call is TRBV18, the J call TRBJ2-5; D ambiguous. Germline V gives CDR1 KGHSH, CDR2 LQKENI. Trimming took off 3 bases at V and 7 bases at J, with 12 bases between the two ends. CDR3 length equals 13 residues. The DNA of the CDR3 is TGTGCCAGCTCACCCGGCCCAAAGGGGACCCAGTACTTC. Translated: CASSPGPKGTQYF.